This TCR beta chain originates from a study of OX40 agonist ivuxolimab in advanced cancers. Across the study: Patients enrolled in dose escalation were diagnosed with hepatocellular carcinoma, melanoma, renal cell or head and neck cancer.

The assay was immunoSEQ multiplex PCR, and TCRdb's table has in-frame clones only and misses some. The profile covers approximately 65,000 clones, with roughly nine tenths appearing a single time and under 4.5% taken by the ten largest. Germline CDR1 reads MNHEY; CDR2 reads SVGAGI. The CDR3 extends over 13 amino acids. V gave up 5 bases and J gave up 11 bases, with 16 bases separating them. Blood sampling was done at baseline, cycle 4 day 1, and cycle 7 day 1. The chain couples TRBV6-5 to TRBJ1-5; no reliable D call. Sequenced material: CD4+ or CD8+ T cells sorted from blood, taken in a trial of the OX40 agonist ivuxolimab. This clonotype was obtained from an adult with an advanced solid tumor such as melanoma, head and neck, liver or kidney cancer. The CDR3 reads CASSQTPRRTQHF. The CDR3 nucleotides are TGTGCCAGCAGTCAAACCCCGCGAAGGACCCAGCATTTT.